A single T cell receptor beta chain is shown here with its context. Its antigen remains unknown. This sample stems from a study of beta chain features in type 1 diabetes. Study outcomes and limitations: Moderate yet significant TCRB CDR3 shortening was seen in Type 1 diabetes patients in all four CD4+ subsets.

Expressed TCRB transcripts got sequenced, as all isolated RNA was reverse transcribed. Libraries were prepared by immunoSEQ multiplex PCR; TCRdb keeps only in-frame clonotypes and omits some of them. The data hold some 290,000 clones, with 13% to 15% observed a single time. The V and J ends lost 0 bases and 6 bases respectively, with 8 bases between them. Per germline, CDR1 LGHNA and CDR2 YSLEER. The CDR3 has 13 amino acids. The specimen sequenced was naive CD4+ T cells from blood. This sequence joins TRBV4-3 and TRBJ1-1; the D is unclear. This clonotype was obtained from a man in his thirties or forties with type 1 diabetes. The CDR3 coding sequence is TGCGCCAGCAGCCAAGATCTGGCAGCTGAAGCTTTCTTT. Protein product: CASSQDLAAEAFF.